A single count supports the clone carrying this T cell receptor beta chain. With 6 bases removed from V and 5 bases from J, the gap between germline ends came to 13 bases. This CDR3 has 13 residues. These data are taken from a study of blood T cell repertoires in COVID-19. Participants spanned ages about 18 to 90 years and resided in about 24 US areas. Source study methods: Counts of nucleated cells, estimated from reference gene primer amplification, were obtained. The table came from immunoSEQ multiplex PCR; TCRdb's copy has only in-frame clones and leaves some out. V, J and clone size were drawn from that table, and D and trimming were deduced from the DNA. The sample yields fewer than 500,000 clones, 87% seen once.

V is TRBV12-3 or TRBV12-4 and J is TRBJ1-1; no firm D call. This clonotype originated in a man under 40 who had recovered from COVID-19. Source material: PBMCs or T cells enriched from blood (not recorded which). The CDR3 DNA sequence: TGTGCCAGCAGGGAGCGGTTATGGACTGAAGCTTTCTTT. As protein: CASRERLWTEAFF.